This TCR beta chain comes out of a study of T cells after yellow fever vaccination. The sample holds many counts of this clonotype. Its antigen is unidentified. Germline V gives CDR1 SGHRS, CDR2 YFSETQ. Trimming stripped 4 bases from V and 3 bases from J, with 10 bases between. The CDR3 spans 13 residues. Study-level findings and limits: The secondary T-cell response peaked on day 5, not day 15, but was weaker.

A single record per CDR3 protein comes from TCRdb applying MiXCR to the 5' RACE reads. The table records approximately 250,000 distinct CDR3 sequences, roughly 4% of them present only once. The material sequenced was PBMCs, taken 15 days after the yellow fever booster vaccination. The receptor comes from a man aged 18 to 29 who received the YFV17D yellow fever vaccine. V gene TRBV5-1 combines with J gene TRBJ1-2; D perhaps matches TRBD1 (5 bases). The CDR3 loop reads CASSATTDYGYTF. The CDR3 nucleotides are TGCGCCAGCAGCGCAACGACAGACTATGGCTACACCTTC.